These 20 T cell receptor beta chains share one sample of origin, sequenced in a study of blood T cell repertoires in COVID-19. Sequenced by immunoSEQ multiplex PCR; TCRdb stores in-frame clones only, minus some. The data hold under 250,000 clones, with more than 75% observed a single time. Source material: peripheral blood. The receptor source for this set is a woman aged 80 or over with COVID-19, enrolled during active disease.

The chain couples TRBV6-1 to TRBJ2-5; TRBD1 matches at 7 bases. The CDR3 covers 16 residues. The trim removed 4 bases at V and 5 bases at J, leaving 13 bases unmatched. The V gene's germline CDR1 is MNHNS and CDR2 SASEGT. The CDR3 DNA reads TGTGCCAGCAGTGCCCACCGGGACAGTCTGGTGGAGACCCAGTACTTC. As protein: CASSAHRDSLVETQYF.

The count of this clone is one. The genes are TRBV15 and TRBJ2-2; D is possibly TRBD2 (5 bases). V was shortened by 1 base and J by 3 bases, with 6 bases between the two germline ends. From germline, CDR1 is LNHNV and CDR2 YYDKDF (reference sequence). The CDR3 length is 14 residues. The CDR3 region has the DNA TGTGCCACCAGCAGAGCGAGGGACACCGGGGAGCTGTTTTTT. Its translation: CATSRARDTGELFF.

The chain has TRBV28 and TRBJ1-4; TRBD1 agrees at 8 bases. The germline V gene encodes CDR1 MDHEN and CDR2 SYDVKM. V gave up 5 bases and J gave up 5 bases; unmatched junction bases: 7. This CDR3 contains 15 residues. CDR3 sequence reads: CASSKAQGGNEKLFF. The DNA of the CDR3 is TGTGCCAGCAGTAAAGCACAGGGGGGAAATGAAAAACTGTTTTTT. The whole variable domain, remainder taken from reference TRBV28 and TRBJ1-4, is DVKVTQSSRYLVKRTGEKVFLECVQDMDHENMFWYRQDPGLGLRLIYFSYDVKMKEKGDIPEGYSVSREKKERFSLILESASTNQTSMYLCASSKAQGGNEKLFFGSGTQLSVL.

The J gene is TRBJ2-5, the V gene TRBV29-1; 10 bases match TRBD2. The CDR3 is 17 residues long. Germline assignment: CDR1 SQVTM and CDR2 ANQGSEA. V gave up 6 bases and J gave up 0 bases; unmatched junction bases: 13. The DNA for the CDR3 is TGCAGCGTCCCAGGGTCTAGCGGGGGTTCGTACCAAGAGACCCAGTACTTC. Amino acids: CSVPGSSGGSYQETQYF.

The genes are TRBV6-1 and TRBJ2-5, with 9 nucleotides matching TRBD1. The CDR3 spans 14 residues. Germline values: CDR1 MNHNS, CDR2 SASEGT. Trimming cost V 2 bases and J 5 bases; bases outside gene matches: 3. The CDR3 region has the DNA TGTGCCAGCAGTGAAACAGGGGGCCTGGAGACCCAGTACTTC. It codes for CASSETGGLETQYF.

CDR3 sequence: CSVGTGGNYGYTF. In nucleotides, the CDR3 is TGCAGCGTTGGGACAGGGGGCAACTATGGCTACACCTTC. The gene calls are TRBV29-1 and TRBJ1-2; TRBD1 agrees at 11 bases. Germline assignment: CDR1 SQVTM and CDR2 ANQGSEA. The V segment lost 4 bases and the J segment 2 bases; nucleotides outside the gene matches: 0. The CDR3 consists of 13 residues.

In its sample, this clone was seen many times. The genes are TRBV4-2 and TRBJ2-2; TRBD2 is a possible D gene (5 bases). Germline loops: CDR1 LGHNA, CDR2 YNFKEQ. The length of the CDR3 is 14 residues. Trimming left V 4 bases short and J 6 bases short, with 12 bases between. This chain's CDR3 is CASSPSRGSGELFF. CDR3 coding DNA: TGTGCCAGCAGCCCTTCTCGGGGATCCGGGGAGCTGTTTTTT.

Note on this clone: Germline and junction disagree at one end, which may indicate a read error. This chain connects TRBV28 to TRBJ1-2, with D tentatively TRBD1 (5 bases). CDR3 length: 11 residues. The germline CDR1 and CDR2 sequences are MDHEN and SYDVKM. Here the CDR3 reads CASSGGGKGIF. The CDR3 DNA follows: TGTGCCAGCAGTGGGGGGGGTAAAGGGATCTTC.

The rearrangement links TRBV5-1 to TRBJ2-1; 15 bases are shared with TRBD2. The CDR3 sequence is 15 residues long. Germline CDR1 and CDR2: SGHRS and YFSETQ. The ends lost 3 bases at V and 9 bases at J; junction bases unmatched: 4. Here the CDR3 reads CASSSGLAGGPEQFF. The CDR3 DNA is TGCGCCAGCAGCTCTGGACTAGCGGGGGGGCCTGAGCAGTTCTTC.

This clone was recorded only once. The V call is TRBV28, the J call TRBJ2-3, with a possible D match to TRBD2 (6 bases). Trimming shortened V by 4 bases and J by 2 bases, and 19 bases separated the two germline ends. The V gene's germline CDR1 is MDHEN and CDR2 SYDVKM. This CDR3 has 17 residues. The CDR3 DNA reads TGTGCCAGCAGTTCTGGGTGGGGGGAAGGATTCACAGATACGCAGTATTTT. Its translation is CASSSGWGEGFTDTQYF.

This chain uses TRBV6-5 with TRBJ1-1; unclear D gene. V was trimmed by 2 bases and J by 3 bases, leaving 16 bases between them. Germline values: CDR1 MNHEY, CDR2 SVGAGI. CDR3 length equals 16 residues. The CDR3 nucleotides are TGTGCCAGCAGTTACAGGCCGGGTTCCCGGGACACTGAAGCTTTCTTT. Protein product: CASSYRPGSRDTEAFF.

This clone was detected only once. CDR3 nucleotides: TGTGCCAGTAGTACACGACAGGGGGCGGACACTGAAGCTTTCTTT. Its translation: CASSTRQGADTEAFF. The rearrangement uses TRBV19 and TRBJ1-1; 10 nucleotides align to TRBD1. V gave up 4 bases and J gave up 3 bases; unmatched junction bases: 5. This CDR3 has 15 amino acids. Germline lookup yields CDR1 LNHDA and CDR2 SQIVND (reference sequence).

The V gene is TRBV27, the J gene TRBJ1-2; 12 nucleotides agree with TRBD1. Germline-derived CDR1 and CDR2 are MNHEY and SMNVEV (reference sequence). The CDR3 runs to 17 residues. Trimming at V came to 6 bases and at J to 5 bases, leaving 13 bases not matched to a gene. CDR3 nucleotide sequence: TGTGCCAGCAGCCCAACACCCGGGACAGGGGGCCGGTATGGCTACACCTTC. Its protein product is CASSPTPGTGGRYGYTF.

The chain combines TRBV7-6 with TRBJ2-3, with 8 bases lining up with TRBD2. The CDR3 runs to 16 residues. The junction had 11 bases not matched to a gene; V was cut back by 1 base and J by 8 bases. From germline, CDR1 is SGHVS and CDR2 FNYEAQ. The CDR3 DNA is TGTGCCAGCAGCTTAGTCGGCGGGGGGCCCGAGGGTACGCAGTATTTT. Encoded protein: CASSLVGGGPEGTQYF.

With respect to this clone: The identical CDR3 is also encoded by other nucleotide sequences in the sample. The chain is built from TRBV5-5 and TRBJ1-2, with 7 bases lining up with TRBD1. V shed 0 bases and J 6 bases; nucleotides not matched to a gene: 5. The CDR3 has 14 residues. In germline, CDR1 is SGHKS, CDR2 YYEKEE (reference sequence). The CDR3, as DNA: TGTGCCAGCAGCTTGGAGACAGGGAGACATGGCTACACCTTC. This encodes CASSLETGRHGYTF.

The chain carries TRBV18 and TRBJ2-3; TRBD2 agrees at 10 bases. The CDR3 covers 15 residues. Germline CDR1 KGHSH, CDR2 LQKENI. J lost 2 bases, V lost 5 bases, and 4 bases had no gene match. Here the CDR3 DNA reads TGTGCCAGCTCAAGGACTAGCGGCCTCACAGATACGCAGTATTTT. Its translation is CASSRTSGLTDTQYF.

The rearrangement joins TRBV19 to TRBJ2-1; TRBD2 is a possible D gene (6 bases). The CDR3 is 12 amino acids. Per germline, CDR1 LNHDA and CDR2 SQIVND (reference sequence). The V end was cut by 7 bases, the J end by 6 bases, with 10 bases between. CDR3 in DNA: TGTGCCAGTACAGCGGGCTTCAATGAGCAGTTCTTC. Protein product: CASTAGFNEQFF.

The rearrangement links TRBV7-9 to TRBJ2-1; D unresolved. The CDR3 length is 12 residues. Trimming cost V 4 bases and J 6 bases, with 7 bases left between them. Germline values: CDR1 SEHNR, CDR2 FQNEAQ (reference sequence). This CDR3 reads CASSYSFNEQFF. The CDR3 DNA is TGTGCCAGCAGCTACAGCTTCAATGAGCAGTTCTTC.

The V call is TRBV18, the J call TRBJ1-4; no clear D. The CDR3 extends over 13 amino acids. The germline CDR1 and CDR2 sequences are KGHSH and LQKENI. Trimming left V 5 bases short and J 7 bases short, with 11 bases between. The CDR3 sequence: CASSTGMGEKLFF. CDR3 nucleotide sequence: TGTGCCAGCTCAACGGGGATGGGTGAAAAACTGTTTTTT.

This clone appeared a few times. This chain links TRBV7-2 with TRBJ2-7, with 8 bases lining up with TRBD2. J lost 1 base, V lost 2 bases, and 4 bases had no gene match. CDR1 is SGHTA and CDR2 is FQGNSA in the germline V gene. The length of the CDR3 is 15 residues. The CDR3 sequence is CASSLWPGGSYEQYF. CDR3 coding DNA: TGTGCCAGCAGCTTATGGCCGGGGGGGTCCTACGAGCAGTACTTC. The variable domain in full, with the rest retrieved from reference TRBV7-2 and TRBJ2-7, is GAGVSQSPSNKVTEKGKDVELRCDPISGHTALYWYRQSLGQGLEFLIYFQGNSAPDKSGLPSDRFSAERTGGSVSTLTIQRTQQEDSAVYLCASSLWPGGSYEQYFGPGTRLTVT.